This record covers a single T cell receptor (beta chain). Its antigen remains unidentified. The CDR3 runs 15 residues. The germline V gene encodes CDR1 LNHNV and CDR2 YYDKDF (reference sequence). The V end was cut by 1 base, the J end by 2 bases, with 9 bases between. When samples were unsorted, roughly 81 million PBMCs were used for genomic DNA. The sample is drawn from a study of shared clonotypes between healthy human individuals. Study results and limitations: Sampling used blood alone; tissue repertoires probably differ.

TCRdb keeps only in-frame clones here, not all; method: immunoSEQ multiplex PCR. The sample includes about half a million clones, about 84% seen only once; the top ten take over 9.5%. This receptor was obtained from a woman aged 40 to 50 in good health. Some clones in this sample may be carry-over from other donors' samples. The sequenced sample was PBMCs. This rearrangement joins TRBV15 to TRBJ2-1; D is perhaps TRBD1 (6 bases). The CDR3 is CATSRGGTTYNEQFF. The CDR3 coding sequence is TGTGCCACCAGCAGAGGTGGGACAACCTACAATGAGCAGTTCTTC. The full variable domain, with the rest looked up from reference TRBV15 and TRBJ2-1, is DAMVIQNPRYQVTQFGKPVTLSCSQTLNHNVMYWYQQKSSQAPKLLFHYYDKDFNNEADTPDNFQSRRPNTSFCFLDIRSPGLGDTAMYLCATSRGGTTYNEQFFGPGTRLTVL.